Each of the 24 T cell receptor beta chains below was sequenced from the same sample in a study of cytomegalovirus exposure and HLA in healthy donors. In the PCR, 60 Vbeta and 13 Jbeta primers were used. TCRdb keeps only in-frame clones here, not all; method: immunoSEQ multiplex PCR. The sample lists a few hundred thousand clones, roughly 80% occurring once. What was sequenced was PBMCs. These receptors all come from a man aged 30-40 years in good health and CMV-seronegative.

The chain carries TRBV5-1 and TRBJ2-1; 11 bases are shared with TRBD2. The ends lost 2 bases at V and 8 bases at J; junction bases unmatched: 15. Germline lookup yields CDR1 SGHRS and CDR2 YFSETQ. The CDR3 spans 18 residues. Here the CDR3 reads CASSFPIVLAGVVDEQFF. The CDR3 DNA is TGCGCCAGCAGCTTTCCAATAGTACTAGCGGGGGTCGTCGATGAGCAGTTCTTC.

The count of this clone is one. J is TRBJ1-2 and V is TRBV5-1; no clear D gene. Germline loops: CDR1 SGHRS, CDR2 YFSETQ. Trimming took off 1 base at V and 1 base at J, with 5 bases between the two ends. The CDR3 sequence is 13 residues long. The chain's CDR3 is CASSLPGNYGYTF. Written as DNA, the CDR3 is TGCGCCAGCAGCTTGCCGGGTAACTATGGCTACACCTTC.

Written as DNA, the CDR3 is TGTGCCAGCGCACAGGGTGTCTCTGAAGCTTTCTTT. Translating gives CASAQGVSEAFF. The chain couples TRBV6-1 to TRBJ1-1; possibly TRBD1 for D (6 bases). Trimming shortened V by 8 bases and J by 6 bases, and 13 bases separated the two germline ends. Germline assignment: CDR1 MNHNS and CDR2 SASEGT. This CDR3 has 12 amino acids.

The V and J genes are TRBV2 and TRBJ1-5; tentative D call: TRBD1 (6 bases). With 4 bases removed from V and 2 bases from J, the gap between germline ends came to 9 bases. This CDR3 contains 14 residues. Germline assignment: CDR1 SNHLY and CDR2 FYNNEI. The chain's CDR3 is CASSGPGGNQPQHF. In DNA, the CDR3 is TGTGCCAGCAGTGGGCCAGGGGGCAATCAGCCCCAGCATTTT.

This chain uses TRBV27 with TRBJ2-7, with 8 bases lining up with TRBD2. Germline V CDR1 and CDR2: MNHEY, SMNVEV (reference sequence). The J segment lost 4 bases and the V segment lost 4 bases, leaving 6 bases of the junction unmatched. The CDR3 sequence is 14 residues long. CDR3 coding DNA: TGTGCCAGCAGTTCCTCCACTAGCGGATACGAGCAGTACTTC. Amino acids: CASSSSTSGYEQYF.

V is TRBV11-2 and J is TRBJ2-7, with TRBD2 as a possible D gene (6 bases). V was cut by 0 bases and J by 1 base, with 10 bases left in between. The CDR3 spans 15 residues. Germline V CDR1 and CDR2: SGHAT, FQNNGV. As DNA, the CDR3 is TGTGCCAGCAGCTTAGATGCGGGACGGTCCTACGAGCAGTACTTC. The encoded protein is CASSLDAGRSYEQYF. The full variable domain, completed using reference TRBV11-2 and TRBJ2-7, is EAGVAQSPRYKIIEKRQSVAFWCNPISGHATLYWYQQILGQGPKLLIQFQNNGVVDDSQLPKDRFSAERLKGVDSTLKIQPAKLEDSAVYLCASSLDAGRSYEQYFGPGTRLTVT.

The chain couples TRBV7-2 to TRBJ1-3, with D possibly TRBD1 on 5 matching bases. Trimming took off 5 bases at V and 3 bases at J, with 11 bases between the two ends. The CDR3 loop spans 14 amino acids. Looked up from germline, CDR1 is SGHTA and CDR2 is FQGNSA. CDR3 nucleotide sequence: TGTGCCAGCAGCACGAGACAGCTTGGAAACACCATATATTTT. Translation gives CASSTRQLGNTIYF.

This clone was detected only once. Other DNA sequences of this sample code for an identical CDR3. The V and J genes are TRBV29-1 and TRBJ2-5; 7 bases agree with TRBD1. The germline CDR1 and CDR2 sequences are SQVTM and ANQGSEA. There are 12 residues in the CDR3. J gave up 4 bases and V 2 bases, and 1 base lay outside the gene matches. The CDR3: CSVERGLETQYF. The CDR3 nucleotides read TGCAGCGTTGAAAGGGGGCTAGAGACCCAGTACTTC.

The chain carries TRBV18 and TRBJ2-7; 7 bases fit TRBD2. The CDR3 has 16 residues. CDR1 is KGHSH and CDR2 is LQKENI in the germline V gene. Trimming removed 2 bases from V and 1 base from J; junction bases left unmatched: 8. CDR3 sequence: CASSPSRTSTSYEQYF. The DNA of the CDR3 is TGTGCCAGCTCACCATCTAGGACTAGTACTTCCTACGAGCAGTACTTC.

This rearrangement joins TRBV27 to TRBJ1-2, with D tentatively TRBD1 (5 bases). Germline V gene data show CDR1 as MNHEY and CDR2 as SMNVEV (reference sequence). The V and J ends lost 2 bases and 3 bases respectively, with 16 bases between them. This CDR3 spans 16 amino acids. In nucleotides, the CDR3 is TGTGCCAGCAGTTTAAAAGGGGTTGAAAGGGACTATGGCTACACCTTC. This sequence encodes CASSLKGVERDYGYTF.

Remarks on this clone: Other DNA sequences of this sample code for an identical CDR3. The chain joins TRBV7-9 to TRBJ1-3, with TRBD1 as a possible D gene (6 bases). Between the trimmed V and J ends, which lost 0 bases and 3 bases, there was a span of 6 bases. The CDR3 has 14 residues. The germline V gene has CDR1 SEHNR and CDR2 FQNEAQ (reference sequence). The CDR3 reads CASSLAGGGNTIYF. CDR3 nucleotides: TGTGCCAGCAGCTTAGCAGGGGGTGGAAACACCATATATTTT. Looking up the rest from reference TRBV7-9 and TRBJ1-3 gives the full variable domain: DTGVSQNPRHKITKRGQNVTFRCDPISEHNRLYWYRQTLGQGPEFLTYFQNEAQLEKSRLLSDRFSAERPKGSFSTLEIQRTEQGDSAMYLCASSLAGGGNTIYFGEGSWLTVV.

The CDR3: CASRRDRVSNQPQHF. The CDR3 coding sequence is TGTGCCAGCAGGAGGGACAGGGTGAGCAATCAGCCCCAGCATTTT. The rearrangement uses TRBV2 and TRBJ1-5, with 9 nucleotides matching TRBD1. After removal of 6 bases from V and 1 base from J, the junction contained 4 bases not matched to a gene. Looked up from germline, CDR1 is SNHLY and CDR2 is FYNNEI. This CDR3 comprises 15 residues.

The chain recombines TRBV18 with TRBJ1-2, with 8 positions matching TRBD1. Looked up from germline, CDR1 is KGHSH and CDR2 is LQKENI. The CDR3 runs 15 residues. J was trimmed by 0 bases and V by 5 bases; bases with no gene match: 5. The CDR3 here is CASSSGGAANYGYTF. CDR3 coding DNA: TGTGCCAGCTCATCAGGGGGCGCAGCTAACTATGGCTACACCTTC.

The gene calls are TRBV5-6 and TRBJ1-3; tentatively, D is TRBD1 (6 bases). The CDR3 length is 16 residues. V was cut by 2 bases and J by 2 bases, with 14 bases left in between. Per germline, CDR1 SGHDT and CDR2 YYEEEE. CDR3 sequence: CASSFGTPGPGNTIYF. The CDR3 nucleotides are TGTGCCAGCAGCTTCGGGACACCGGGCCCTGGAAACACCATATATTTT.

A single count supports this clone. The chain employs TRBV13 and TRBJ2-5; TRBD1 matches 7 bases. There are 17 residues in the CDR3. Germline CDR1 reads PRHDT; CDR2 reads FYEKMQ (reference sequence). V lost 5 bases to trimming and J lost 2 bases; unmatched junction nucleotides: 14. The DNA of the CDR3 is TGTGCCAGCAGCAGGGTATCCTGGACAGGCCCTCAAGAGACCCAGTACTTC. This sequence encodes CASSRVSWTGPQETQYF. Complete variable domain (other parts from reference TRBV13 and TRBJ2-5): AAGVIQSPRHLIKEKRETATLKCYPIPRHDTVYWYQQGPGQDPQFLISFYEKMQSDKGSIPDRFSAQQFSDYHSELNMSSLELGDSALYFCASSRVSWTGPQETQYFGPGTRLLVL.

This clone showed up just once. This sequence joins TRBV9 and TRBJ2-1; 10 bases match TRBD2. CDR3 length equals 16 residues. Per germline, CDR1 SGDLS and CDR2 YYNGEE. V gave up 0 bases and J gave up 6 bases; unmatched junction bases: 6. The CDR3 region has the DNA TGTGCCAGCAGCGTAGCAGCGGGGGGGCTAGGCAATGAGCAGTTCTTC. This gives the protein CASSVAAGGLGNEQFF.

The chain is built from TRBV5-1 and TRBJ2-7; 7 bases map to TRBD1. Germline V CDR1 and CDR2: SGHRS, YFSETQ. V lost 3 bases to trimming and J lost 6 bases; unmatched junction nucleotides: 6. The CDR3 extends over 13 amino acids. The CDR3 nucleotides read TGCGCCAGCAGCTCTCCGGGACAGATCGAGCAGTACTTC. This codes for CASSSPGQIEQYF.

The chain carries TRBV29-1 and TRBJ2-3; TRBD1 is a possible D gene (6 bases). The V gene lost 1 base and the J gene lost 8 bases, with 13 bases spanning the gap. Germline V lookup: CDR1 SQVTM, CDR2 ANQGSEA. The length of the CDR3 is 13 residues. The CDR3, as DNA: TGCAGCGTTGAAGTAAAGGGCAGGGGTACGCAGTATTTT. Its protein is CSVEVKGRGTQYF.

The CDR3 is CASSWDSSYEQYF. In nucleotides, the CDR3 is TGTGCCAGCAGTTGGGACAGCTCCTACGAGCAGTACTTC. The chain uses TRBV28 and TRBJ2-7; 7 positions agree with TRBD1. Germline V lookup: CDR1 MDHEN, CDR2 SYDVKM. The CDR3 covers 13 residues. V dropped 4 bases and J dropped 0; count of bases not matched to a gene: 0.

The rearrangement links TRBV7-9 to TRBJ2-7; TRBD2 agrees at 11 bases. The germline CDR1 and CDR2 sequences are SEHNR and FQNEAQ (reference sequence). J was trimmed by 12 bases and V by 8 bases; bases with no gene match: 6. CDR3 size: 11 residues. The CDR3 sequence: CASQLAGVRYF. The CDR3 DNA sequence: TGTGCCAGCCAACTAGCGGGGGTTCGGTACTTC.

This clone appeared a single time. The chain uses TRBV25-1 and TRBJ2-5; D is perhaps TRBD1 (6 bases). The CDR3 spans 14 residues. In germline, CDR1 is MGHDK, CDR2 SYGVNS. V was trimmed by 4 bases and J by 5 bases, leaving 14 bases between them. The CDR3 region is CASSAAGVGETQYF. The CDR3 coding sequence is TGTGCCAGCAGTGCCGCAGGGGTAGGGGAGACCCAGTACTTC.

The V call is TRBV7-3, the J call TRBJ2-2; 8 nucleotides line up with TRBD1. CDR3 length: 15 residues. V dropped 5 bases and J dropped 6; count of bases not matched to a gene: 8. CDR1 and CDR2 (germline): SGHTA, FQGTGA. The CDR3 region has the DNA TGTGCCAGCAGCCCCGGACAGGGAAGGGCCGGGGAGCTGTTTTTT. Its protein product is CASSPGQGRAGELFF.

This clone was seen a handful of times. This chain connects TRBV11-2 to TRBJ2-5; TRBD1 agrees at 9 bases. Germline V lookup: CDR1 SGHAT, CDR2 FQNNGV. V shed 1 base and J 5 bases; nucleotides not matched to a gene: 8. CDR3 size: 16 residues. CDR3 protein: CASSLVGGTGKETQYF. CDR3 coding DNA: TGTGCCAGCAGCTTAGTGGGGGGGACAGGGAAGGAGACCCAGTACTTC.

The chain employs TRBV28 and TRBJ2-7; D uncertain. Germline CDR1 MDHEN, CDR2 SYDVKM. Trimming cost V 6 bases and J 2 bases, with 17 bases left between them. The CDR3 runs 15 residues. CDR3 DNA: TGTGCCAGCAGCTCCACCGGGTCCTACACCTACGAGCAGTACTTC. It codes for CASSSTGSYTYEQYF.